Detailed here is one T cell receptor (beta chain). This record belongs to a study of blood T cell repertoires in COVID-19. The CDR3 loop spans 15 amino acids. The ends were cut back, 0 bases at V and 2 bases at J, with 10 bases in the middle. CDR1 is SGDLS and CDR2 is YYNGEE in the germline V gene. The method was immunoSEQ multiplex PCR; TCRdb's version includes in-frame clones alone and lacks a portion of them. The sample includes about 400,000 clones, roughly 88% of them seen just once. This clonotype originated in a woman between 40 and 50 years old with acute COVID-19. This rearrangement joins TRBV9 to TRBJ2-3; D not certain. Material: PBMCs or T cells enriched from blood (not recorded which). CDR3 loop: CASSVVSSSTDTQYF. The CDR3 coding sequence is TGTGCCAGCAGCGTAGTATCTAGTTCCACAGATACGCAGTATTTT.